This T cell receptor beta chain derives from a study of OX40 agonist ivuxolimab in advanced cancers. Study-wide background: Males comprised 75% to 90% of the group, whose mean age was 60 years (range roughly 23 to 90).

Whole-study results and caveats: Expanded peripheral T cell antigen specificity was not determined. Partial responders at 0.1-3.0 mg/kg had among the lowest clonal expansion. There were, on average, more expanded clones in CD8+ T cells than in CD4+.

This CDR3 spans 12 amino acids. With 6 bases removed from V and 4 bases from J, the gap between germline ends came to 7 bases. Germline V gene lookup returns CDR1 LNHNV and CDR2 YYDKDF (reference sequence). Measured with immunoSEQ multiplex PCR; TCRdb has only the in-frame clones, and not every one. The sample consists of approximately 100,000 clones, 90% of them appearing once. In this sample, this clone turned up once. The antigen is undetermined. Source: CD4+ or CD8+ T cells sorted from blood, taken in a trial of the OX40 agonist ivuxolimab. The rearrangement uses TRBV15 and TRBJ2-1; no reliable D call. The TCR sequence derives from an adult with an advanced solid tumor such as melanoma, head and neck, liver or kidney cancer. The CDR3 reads CATRSEYNEQFF. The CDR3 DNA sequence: TGTGCCACCAGATCTGAATACAATGAGCAGTTCTTC.